The clone carrying this T cell receptor beta chain appeared once. The sample belongs to a study of blood T cell repertoires in COVID-19. About the study: Sources were T cells, B-cell-depleted T cells, or PBMCs; the material itself was cDNA or gDNA.

In the source study's methods: Scientists estimated how many nucleated cells there were by amplifying reference gene primers. Here immunoSEQ multiplex PCR was the method, and the copy in TCRdb shows in-frame clones only, minus some. That table gives V, J and clone size, and the DNA gave D and trimming. The data contain 110,000 to 150,000 clones, 70% to 90% of them singletons. Trimming cost V 5 bases and J 8 bases; bases outside gene matches: 15. Germline-derived CDR1 and CDR2 are LNHDA and SQIVND (reference sequence). This CDR3 spans 16 amino acids. The chain joins TRBV19 to TRBJ2-1; 7 nucleotides match TRBD2. This receptor was identified in a woman in her 50s with acute or convalescent COVID-19. What was sequenced was peripheral blood. CDR3 coding DNA: TGTGCCAGTAGTCTCCGTAAGACGGGGGGAATTGATGAGCAGTTCTTC. This translates into CASSLRKTGGIDEQFF.